The present TCR beta chain was sequenced within a study of blood T cell repertoires in COVID-19. Overall study: Samples came from the United States, Italy and Spain, spanning acute and convalescent COVID-19. Sample material is recorded as cDNA or gDNA derived from T cells, B-cell-depleted T cells, or PBMCs.

This CDR3 spans 12 amino acids. Germline CDR1 and CDR2: MDHEN and SYDVKM. Deletions cut 9 bases from V and 7 bases from J, with 13 bases between. Here immunoSEQ multiplex PCR was the method, and the copy in TCRdb shows in-frame clones only, minus some. The data hold 150,000 to 200,000 clones, with over 75% observed a single time. The TCR comes from a man in his fifties or sixties who had recovered from COVID-19. V and J are TRBV28 and TRBJ1-5, with TRBD1 as a possible D gene (6 bases). The material sequenced was peripheral blood. The CDR3 sequence is CASHRTGQPQHF. The DNA for the CDR3 is TGTGCCAGTCACAGAACAGGGCAGCCCCAGCATTTT.